The present TCR beta chain was sequenced within a study of long-term antiretroviral therapy in people with HIV. Running of the v3.0 immunoSEQ assay took place at survey level. Only in-frame clones appear in the TCRdb table, and some are missing; sequencing was by immunoSEQ multiplex PCR. The sample consists of about 28,000 clones, approximately 80% of them appearing once. At least one PBMC sample before ART and at least two after were required. DNA was extracted from about 1-10 million thawed cryopreserved PBMC. Worth noting for this clone: Its antigen is not identified.

Study findings and constraints: Information on adherence, resistance and therapy changes was unavailable. Clones with expansion before ART led the repertoire at all time points.

The CDR3 loop spans 16 amino acids. The trim removed 0 bases at V and 4 bases at J, leaving 6 bases unmatched. The germline gives CDR1 SGHNT, CDR2 YYREEE (reference sequence). The receptor was derived from a man aged 25-45 years with HIV. The input for sequencing was unsorted PBMCs, taken 2.7 to 2.8 years after starting antiretroviral therapy. The chain has TRBV5-4 and TRBJ2-2; 7 bases are a match to TRBD1. The CDR3 coding sequence is TGTGCCAGCAGCTTGGGACAGGGAAGGAGCACCGGGGAGCTGTTTTTT. It specifies CASSLGQGRSTGELFF.